The rows below give T cell receptor beta chains drawn from one sample of a study of T cell responses to AZD1222 COVID-19 vaccine. Clones were sequenced by immunoSEQ multiplex PCR, and TCRdb holds only the in-frame ones, with some missing. The sample lists around 100,000 clones, 87% occurring once. Here the sequenced sample was peripheral blood, taken on day 0 of AZD1222 vaccination. The source is an adult in good health. Both conserved end residues are part of each CDR3. Each record gives: J gene, D gene, V gene, clone size, CDR3 DNA, CDR3 protein. A D gene is named only where the DNA matches it firmly. Size tells how often a clone was seen (once, few, many) or the class of an expanded clone, and some rows leave it out.

J gene: TRBJ1-1
D gene: .
V gene: TRBV19
clone size: .
CDR3 DNA: TGTGCCAGTAGTACCACCCGACAGGCTGAAGCTTTCTTT
CDR3 protein: CASSTTRQAEAFF

J gene: TRBJ1-1
D gene: TRBD1
V gene: TRBV5-6
clone size: .
CDR3 DNA: TGTGCCAGCAGGCCGTCGGACAGGGGCACTGAAGCTTTCTTT
CDR3 protein: CASRPSDRGTEAFF

J gene: TRBJ1-2
D gene: TRBD1
V gene: TRBV5-1
clone size: few
CDR3 DNA: TGCGCCAGCAGCTTGGCACCGGGGGACAGACTGTATGGCTACACCTTC
CDR3 protein: CASSLAPGDRLYGYTF

J gene: TRBJ2-3
D gene: TRBD2
V gene: TRBV3-1/TRBV3-2
clone size: .
CDR3 DNA: TGTGCCAGCAGCCAAGCAGGACTAGGGCTACAAGATACGCAGTATTTT
CDR3 protein: CASSQAGLGLQDTQYF

J gene: TRBJ2-1
D gene: TRBD2
V gene: TRBV5-6
clone size: .
CDR3 DNA: TGTGCCAGCAGCCCCGGACTAGCGAGGAGCAATGAGCAGTTCTTC
CDR3 protein: CASSPGLARSNEQFF

J gene: TRBJ2-1
D gene: TRBD2
V gene: TRBV11-1
clone size: .
CDR3 DNA: TGTGCCAGCAGCTTAGCCCGCCAGCGGGGGAATGAGCAGTTCTTC
CDR3 protein: CASSLARQRGNEQFF

J gene: TRBJ1-2
D gene: .
V gene: TRBV30
clone size: .
CDR3 DNA: TGTGCCTGGAGAAACAAAGGACAGCCCGCAAACTATGGCTACACCTTC
CDR3 protein: CAWRNKGQPANYGYTF

J gene: TRBJ1-5
D gene: .
V gene: TRBV11-3
clone size: .
CDR3 DNA: TGTGCCAGCAGCTTATTGTGCTGGGTTGGGGAGCCCCAGCATTTT
CDR3 protein: CASSLLCWVGEPQHF

J gene: TRBJ2-1
D gene: .
V gene: TRBV7-9
clone size: .
CDR3 DNA: TGTGCCAGCAGCTTAGGGCCCAACAATGAGCAGTTCTTC
CDR3 protein: CASSLGPNNEQFF

J gene: TRBJ2-1
D gene: TRBD1
V gene: TRBV5-5
clone size: .
CDR3 DNA: TGTGCCAGCAGCTTGGAGGGGGCGCTCTACAATGAGCAGTTCTTC
CDR3 protein: CASSLEGALYNEQFF

J gene: TRBJ1-2
D gene: TRBD1
V gene: TRBV24-1
clone size: .
CDR3 DNA: TGTGCCACCAGTGCCCAGACAGGGGGAGGCTACACCTTC
CDR3 protein: CATSAQTGGGYTF